This passage covers 27 T cell receptor beta chains from one sample sequenced in a study of T cells after yellow fever vaccination. TCRdb reprocessed the 5' RACE reads via MiXCR and lists one record per CDR3 protein. In the table there are about 120,000 distinct CDR3 sequences, around 9.8% of which are singletons. Sample: CD8+ T cells sorted from PBMCs, taken on the day of the yellow fever booster vaccination. The receptors were sampled from a man between 18 and 35 years old who received the YFV17D yellow fever vaccine.

This clonotype was recorded a few times. V and J are TRBV2 and TRBJ2-7; 8 bases agree with TRBD1. Per the germline V gene, CDR1 is SNHLY and CDR2 is FYNNEI. J gave up 4 bases and V 5 bases, and 13 bases lay outside the gene matches. This CDR3 has 16 residues. CDR3 loop: CASSKTARQGRYEQYV. For the CDR3, the DNA is TGTGCCAGCAGTAAGACAGCCAGACAGGGGCGGTACGAGCAGTACGTC.

This chain connects TRBV5-1 to TRBJ1-1; D is perhaps TRBD1 (6 bases). Germline V lookup: CDR1 SGHRS, CDR2 YFSETQ. The CDR3 runs to 14 residues. With 0 bases removed from V and 5 bases from J, the gap between germline ends came to 11 bases. The DNA for the CDR3 is TGCGCCAGCAGCTTGGAACAGGGCGGTACTGAAGCTTTCTTT. Protein product: CASSLEQGGTEAFF. The entire variable domain, with the rest obtained from reference TRBV5-1 and TRBJ1-1, is as follows: KAGVTQTPRYLIKTRGQQVTLSCSPISGHRSVSWYQQTPGQGLQFLFEYFSETQRNKGNFPGRFSGRQFSNSRSEMNVSTLELGDSALYLCASSLEQGGTEAFFGQGTRLTVV.

The chain carries TRBV2 and TRBJ2-7, with TRBD1 as a possible D gene (5 bases). Germline CDR1 and CDR2: SNHLY and FYNNEI. V lost 7 bases, J lost 2 bases, and 9 bases lay in between. The CDR3 runs to 12 residues. DNA of the CDR3: TGTGCCAGCACCCGACAGCCCTACGAGCAGTACTTC. Translated, it gives CASTRQPYEQYF.

CDR3 protein: CASSPGTGAYGYTF. Here the CDR3 DNA reads TGTGCCAGTAGTCCCGGGACAGGAGCCTATGGCTACACCTTC. The gene calls are TRBV19 and TRBJ1-2, with 8 bases aligning to TRBD1. V gave up 5 bases and J gave up 4 bases; unmatched junction bases: 6. The CDR3 covers 14 residues. In germline, CDR1 is LNHDA, CDR2 SQIVND (reference sequence). Based on the CDR3 plus reference TRBV19 and TRBJ1-2, the full variable domain is DGGITQSPKYLFRKEGQNVTLSCEQNLNHDAMYWYRQDPGQGLRLIYYSQIVNDFQKGDIAEGYSVSREKKESFPLTVTSAQKNPTAFYLCASSPGTGAYGYTFGSGTRLTVV.

The chain has TRBV28 and TRBJ2-1; 10 bases map to TRBD2. Germline loops: CDR1 MDHEN, CDR2 SYDVKM. Losses at the gene ends were 2 bases for V and 9 bases for J; bases not matched to a gene: 4. The CDR3 sequence is 14 residues long. CDR3 loop: CASSLQRGGSEQFF. CDR3 DNA: TGTGCCAGCAGTTTACAGCGGGGGGGCAGTGAGCAGTTCTTC. Full variable domain (rest looked up from reference TRBV28 and TRBJ2-1): DVKVTQSSRYLVKRTGEKVFLECVQDMDHENMFWYRQDPGLGLRLIYFSYDVKMKEKGDIPEGYSVSREKKERFSLILESASTNQTSMYLCASSLQRGGSEQFFGPGTRLTVL.

The chain couples TRBV7-2 to TRBJ1-6; no clear D gene. The CDR3 sequence is 13 residues long. Germline V gene lookup returns CDR1 SGHTA and CDR2 FQGNSA. The V and J ends lost 0 bases and 8 bases respectively, with 5 bases between them. The CDR3 region has the DNA TGTGCCAGCAGCTTAGCGGAGTATTCACCCCTCCACTTT. Amino acid sequence: CASSLAEYSPLHF.

This clonotype was observed a handful of times. The chain couples TRBV7-9 to TRBJ2-1; possible D gene TRBD2, 5 bases. V shed 2 bases and J shed 0 bases, with 14 bases lying between them. The CDR3 is 17 amino acids. CDR1 and CDR2 from the germline V gene are SEHNR and FQNEAQ (reference sequence). The DNA of the CDR3 is TGTGCCAGCAGCTTACTCAGGCCGGGGAGCTCCTACAATGAGCAGTTCTTC. Amino acids: CASSLLRPGSSYNEQFF.

The chain combines TRBV15 with TRBJ2-7; 8 nucleotides agree with TRBD1. The CDR3 consists of 14 residues. CDR1 is LNHNV and CDR2 is YYDKDF in the germline V gene (reference sequence). With V trimmed by 1 base and J by 3 bases, 2 bases remained unmatched. CDR3 bases: TGTGCCACCAGCAGAGGGGACAGGAACTACGAGCAGTACTTC. This codes for CATSRGDRNYEQYF.

V is TRBV12-3 or TRBV12-4 and J is TRBJ1-1, with a weak D call TRBD1 (6 bases). V was cut by 0 bases and J by 5 bases, with 10 bases left in between. The CDR3 spans 14 residues. The CDR3 is CASSLAEGVTEAFF. The CDR3 DNA sequence: TGTGCCAGCAGTTTAGCGGAGGGGGTAACTGAAGCTTTCTTT.

J is TRBJ2-2 and V is TRBV25-1, with 11 nucleotides matching TRBD2. Trimming removed 4 bases from V and 3 bases from J; junction bases left unmatched: 4. CDR1 and CDR2 from the germline V gene are MGHDK and SYGVNS. The CDR3 totals 16 residues. CDR3 sequence (DNA): TGTGCCAGCAGTGCTACTAGCGGGGGCGACACCGGGGAGCTGTTTTTT. It specifies CASSATSGGDTGELFF.

This clonotype has a handful of counts. The rearrangement joins TRBV6-5 to TRBJ2-2; 7 bases fit TRBD2. This CDR3 is built from 16 residues. V was pared by 0 bases and J by 2 bases, with 3 bases of the junction left unmatched. Per germline, CDR1 MNHEY and CDR2 SVGAGI. CDR3 nucleotide sequence: TGTGCCAGCAGTTACTCTGGCGGGGGAAACACCGGGGAGCTGTTTTTT. It encodes CASSYSGGGNTGELFF.

This clonotype has a handful of counts. The chain employs TRBV13 and TRBJ1-3, with D possibly TRBD1 on 5 matching bases. CDR3 length: 15 residues. Trimming took 4 bases from V and 15 from J, leaving 25 bases between them. In germline, CDR1 is PRHDT, CDR2 FYEKMQ (reference sequence). CDR3 loop: CASSSHDRGRGVKYF. The CDR3, as DNA: TGTGCCAGCAGCTCTCATGACAGAGGGAGAGGAGTGAAATATTTT. Full variable domain (remainder filled in from reference TRBV13 and TRBJ1-3): AAGVIQSPRHLIKEKRETATLKCYPIPRHDTVYWYQQGPGQDPQFLISFYEKMQSDKGSIPDRFSAQQFSDYHSELNMSSLELGDSALYFCASSSHDRGRGVKYFGEGSWLTVV.

The chain uses TRBV15 and TRBJ2-3; D gene unclear. The germline V and J ends were trimmed by 0 bases and 1 base, with 8 bases remaining between them. Germline lookup yields CDR1 LNHNV and CDR2 YYDKDF (reference sequence). The CDR3 length is 15 residues. The CDR3 region has the DNA TGTGCCACCAGCAGAGATCTTGGCGGCACAGATACGCAGTATTTT. It codes for CATSRDLGGTDTQYF.

The chain couples TRBV11-2 to TRBJ1-2, with D unclear. The CDR3 extends over 13 amino acids. V was trimmed by 0 bases and J by 11 bases, leaving 13 bases between them. The germline CDR1 and CDR2 sequences are SGHAT and FQNNGV. CDR3 residues: CASSLDPVEAYTF. The CDR3 coding sequence is TGTGCCAGCAGCTTAGACCCGGTGGAGGCTTACACCTTC.

The chain uses TRBV9 and TRBJ1-5; TRBD1 agrees at 7 bases. CDR3 size: 15 residues. In germline, CDR1 is SGDLS, CDR2 YYNGEE. The junction had 6 bases not matched to a gene; V was cut back by 4 bases and J by 2 bases. The CDR3 loop is CASSLQGTGNQPQHF. The CDR3 DNA is TGTGCCAGCAGCCTCCAGGGGACAGGCAATCAGCCCCAGCATTTT.

There are a few counts of this clonotype. The rearrangement links TRBV7-6 to TRBJ1-2, with 7 bases fitting TRBD1. This CDR3 is 15 amino acids long. The trim removed 5 bases at V and 4 bases at J, leaving 10 bases unmatched. Looked up from germline, CDR1 is SGHVS and CDR2 is FNYEAQ. CDR3 coding DNA: TGTGCCAGCAGCCAAGAACAGGGGACTACCTATGGCTACACCTTC. Translated: CASSQEQGTTYGYTF.

V is TRBV27 and J is TRBJ1-2; 10 bases line up with TRBD1. This CDR3 region has 16 residues. The J segment lost 5 bases and the V segment lost 2 bases, leaving 8 bases of the junction unmatched. Germline lookup yields CDR1 MNHEY and CDR2 SMNVEV (reference sequence). CDR3 residues: CASSLKAGQGRYGYTF. The CDR3 nucleotides read TGTGCCAGCAGTTTAAAGGCGGGACAGGGGAGGTATGGCTACACCTTC.

In its sample, this clonotype was seen many times. V is TRBV4-1 and J is TRBJ2-2; D is unclear. Germline CDR1 and CDR2: MGHRA and YSYEKL. The CDR3 is 13 residues long. V lost 4 bases to trimming and J lost 6 bases, with 9 bases between them. For the CDR3, the DNA is TGCGCCAGCAGCCTAAGGAGTTCCGGGGAGCTGTTTTTT. This encodes CASSLRSSGELFF.

This clonotype was counted ten times or more. The J gene is TRBJ2-3, the V gene TRBV4-2; 8 bases fit TRBD2. This CDR3 comprises 16 residues. Trimming cost V 3 bases and J 4 bases; bases outside gene matches: 9. Germline CDR1 LGHNA, CDR2 YNFKEQ. For the CDR3, the DNA is TGTGCCAGCAGCCATACGACTAGCGAGTATTCAGATACGCAGTATTTT. This sequence encodes CASSHTTSEYSDTQYF.

The chain couples TRBV7-9 to TRBJ1-4, with 8 bases that match TRBD1. Germline V gene data show CDR1 as SEHNR and CDR2 as FQNEAQ (reference sequence). Trimming removed 5 bases from V and 6 bases from J; junction bases left unmatched: 14. This CDR3 spans 17 amino acids. The CDR3 spells CASSTDPGGPNDEKLFF. Written as DNA, the CDR3 is TGTGCCAGCAGCACAGACCCAGGGGGCCCGAACGATGAAAAACTGTTTTTT.

The V and J genes are TRBV20-1 and TRBJ1-1; D unclear. There are 14 residues in the CDR3. V lost 1 base to trimming and J lost 2 bases, with 11 bases between them. CDR1 and CDR2 (germline): DFQATT, SNEGSKA (reference sequence). The CDR3 reads CSARVRHLNTEAFF. CDR3 coding DNA: TGCAGTGCTAGAGTTCGCCACCTTAACACTGAAGCTTTCTTT.

This clonotype was detected only a few times. The chain links TRBV7-2 to TRBJ1-1; D uncertain. This CDR3 region has 17 residues. The V gene's germline CDR1 is SGHTA and CDR2 FQGNSA. Trimming shortened V by 0 bases and J by 7 bases, and 21 bases separated the two germline ends. For the CDR3, the DNA is TGTGCCAGCAGCTTAGCTTATGGGAGAGGCGATTCCGGTGAAGCTTTCTTT. Amino acids: CASSLAYGRGDSGEAFF.

This clonotype has more than one count but fewer than ten. The CDR3 is CASSDLGEELHYGYTF. The CDR3 DNA reads TGTGCCAGCAGTGATCTTGGGGAGGAACTGCACTATGGCTACACCTTC. The J gene is TRBJ1-2, the V gene TRBV25-1; D gene unclear. Germline lookup yields CDR1 MGHDK and CDR2 SYGVNS. Trimming took off 3 bases at V and 3 bases at J, with 17 bases between the two ends. The CDR3 covers 16 residues.

This clonotype was picked up a small number of times. The chain joins TRBV6-5 to TRBJ1-1, with 9 bases that match TRBD1. The CDR3 covers 14 residues. Germline loops: CDR1 MNHEY, CDR2 SVGAGI. V shed 5 bases, J shed 4 bases, and the junction held 5 bases outside the gene matches. The CDR3 DNA follows: TGTGCCAGCAGTGGACAGGGGTTCGGCACTGAAGCTTTCTTT. This gives the protein CASSGQGFGTEAFF.

The rearrangement uses TRBV7-2 and TRBJ2-7; 12 bases align to TRBD2. CDR1 is SGHTA and CDR2 is FQGNSA in the germline V gene. The CDR3 has 14 residues. The CDR3 here is CASSSGLAGEPLSV. The CDR3 DNA sequence: TGTGCCAGCAGCTCGGGACTAGCGGGCGAGCCTCTGAGCGTC.

The J gene is TRBJ1-6, the V gene TRBV9; 8 bases line up with TRBD1. This CDR3 is 14 amino acids long. Germline-derived CDR1 and CDR2 are SGDLS and YYNGEE. The V segment lost 2 bases and the J segment 8 bases; nucleotides outside the gene matches: 3. The CDR3 sequence is CASSVDRVDSPLHF. DNA for the CDR3: TGTGCCAGCAGCGTGGACAGGGTTGATTCACCCCTCCACTTT.

There are a few counts of this clonotype. CDR3 bases: TGTGCCAGCAGTGAACAGGAGGGGGGGCCCCACGGGGAGCTGTTTTTT. It encodes CASSEQEGGPHGELFF. The chain employs TRBV2 and TRBJ2-2; D might be TRBD2 (7 bases). CDR1 is SNHLY and CDR2 is FYNNEI in the germline V gene. This CDR3 has 16 residues. Trimming took off 2 bases at V and 7 bases at J, with 17 bases between the two ends.